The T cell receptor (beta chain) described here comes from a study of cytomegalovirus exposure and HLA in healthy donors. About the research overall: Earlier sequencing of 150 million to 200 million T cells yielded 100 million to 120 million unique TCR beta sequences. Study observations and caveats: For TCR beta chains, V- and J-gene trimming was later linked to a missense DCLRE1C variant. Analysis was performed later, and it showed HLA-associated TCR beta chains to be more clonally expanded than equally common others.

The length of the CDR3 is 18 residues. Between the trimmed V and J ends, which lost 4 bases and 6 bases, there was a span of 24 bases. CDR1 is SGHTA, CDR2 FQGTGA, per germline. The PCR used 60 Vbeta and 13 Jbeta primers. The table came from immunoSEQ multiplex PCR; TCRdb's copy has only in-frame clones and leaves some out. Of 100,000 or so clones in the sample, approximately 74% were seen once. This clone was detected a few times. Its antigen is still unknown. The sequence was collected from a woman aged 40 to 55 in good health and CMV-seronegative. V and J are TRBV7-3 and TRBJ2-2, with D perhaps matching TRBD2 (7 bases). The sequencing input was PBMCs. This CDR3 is CASSSRDWEGRGPGELFF. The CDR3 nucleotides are TGTGCCAGCAGCTCAAGGGACTGGGAGGGGCGGGGGCCCGGGGAGCTGTTTTTT.